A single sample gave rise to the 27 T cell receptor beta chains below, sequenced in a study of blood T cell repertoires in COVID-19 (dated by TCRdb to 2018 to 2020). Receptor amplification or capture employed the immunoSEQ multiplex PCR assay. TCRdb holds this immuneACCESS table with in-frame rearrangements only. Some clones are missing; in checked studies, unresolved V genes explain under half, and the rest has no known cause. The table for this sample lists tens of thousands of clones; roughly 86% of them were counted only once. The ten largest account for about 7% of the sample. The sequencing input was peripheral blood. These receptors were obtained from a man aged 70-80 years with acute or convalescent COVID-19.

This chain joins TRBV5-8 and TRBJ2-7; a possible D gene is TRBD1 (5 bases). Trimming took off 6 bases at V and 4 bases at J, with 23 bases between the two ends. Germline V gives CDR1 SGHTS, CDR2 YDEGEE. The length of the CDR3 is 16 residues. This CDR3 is CASKTPSGHGVYEQYF. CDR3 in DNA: TGTGCCAGCAAAACACCCTCCGGACACGGCGTATACGAGCAGTACTTC. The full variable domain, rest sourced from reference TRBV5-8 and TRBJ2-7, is EAGVTQSPTHLIKTRGQQATLRCSPISGHTSVYWYQQALGLGLQFLLWYDEGEERNRGNFPPRFSGRQFPNYSSELNVNALELEDSALYLCASKTPSGHGVYEQYFGPGTRLTVT.

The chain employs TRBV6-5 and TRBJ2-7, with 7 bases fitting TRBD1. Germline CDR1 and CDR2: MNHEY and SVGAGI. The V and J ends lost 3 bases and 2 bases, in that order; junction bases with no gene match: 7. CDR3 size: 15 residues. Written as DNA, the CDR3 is TGTGCCAGCAGTTATAAAGGACAGGACGCCTACGAGCAGTACTTC. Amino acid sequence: CASSYKGQDAYEQYF.

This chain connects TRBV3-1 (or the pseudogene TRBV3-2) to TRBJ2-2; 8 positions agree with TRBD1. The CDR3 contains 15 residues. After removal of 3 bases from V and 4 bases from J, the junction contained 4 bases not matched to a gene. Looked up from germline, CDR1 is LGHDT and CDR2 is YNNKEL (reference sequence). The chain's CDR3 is CASSHTGTGTGELFF. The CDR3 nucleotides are TGTGCCAGCAGCCATACCGGGACAGGCACCGGGGAGCTGTTTTTT.

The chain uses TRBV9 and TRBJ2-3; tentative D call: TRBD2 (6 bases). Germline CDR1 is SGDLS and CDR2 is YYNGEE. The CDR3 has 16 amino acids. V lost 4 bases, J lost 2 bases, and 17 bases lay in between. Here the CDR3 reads CASSPPTSGDTDTQYF. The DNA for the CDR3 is TGTGCCAGCAGCCCCCCCACTTCGGGAGACACAGATACGCAGTATTTT.

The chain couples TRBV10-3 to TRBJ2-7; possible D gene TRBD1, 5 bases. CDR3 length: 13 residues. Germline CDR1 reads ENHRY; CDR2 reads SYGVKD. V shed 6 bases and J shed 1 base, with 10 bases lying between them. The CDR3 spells CAISLTESYEQYF. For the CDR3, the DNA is TGTGCCATCAGCCTGACAGAATCCTACGAGCAGTACTTC.

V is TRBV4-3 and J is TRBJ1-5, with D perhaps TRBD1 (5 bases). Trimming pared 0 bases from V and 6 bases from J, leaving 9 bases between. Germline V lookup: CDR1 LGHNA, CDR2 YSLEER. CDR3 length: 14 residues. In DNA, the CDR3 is TGCGCCAGCAGCCAAGACAGGGTAGGTCAGCCCCAGCATTTT. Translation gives CASSQDRVGQPQHF.

The CDR3 DNA reads TGTGCCAGCAGCTCGGGACAGGGGCGGACTGAAGCTTTCTTT. Translated, it gives CASSSGQGRTEAFF. The V gene is TRBV5-4, the J gene TRBJ1-1; 10 bases line up with TRBD1. The CDR3 extends over 14 amino acids. J was trimmed by 5 bases and V by 3 bases; bases with no gene match: 4. CDR1 SGHNT and CDR2 YYREEE come from the germline V gene (reference sequence).

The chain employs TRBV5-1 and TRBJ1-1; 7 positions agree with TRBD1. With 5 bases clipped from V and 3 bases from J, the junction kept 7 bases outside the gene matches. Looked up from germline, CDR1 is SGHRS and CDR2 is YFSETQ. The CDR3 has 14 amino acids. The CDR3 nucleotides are TGCGCCAGCAGGCAGGGGGGTGGATACACTGAAGCTTTCTTT. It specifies CASRQGGGYTEAFF.

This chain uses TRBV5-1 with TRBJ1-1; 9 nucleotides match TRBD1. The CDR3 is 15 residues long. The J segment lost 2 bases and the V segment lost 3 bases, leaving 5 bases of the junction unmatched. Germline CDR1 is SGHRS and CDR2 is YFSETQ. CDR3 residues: CASSSTGGTNTEAFF. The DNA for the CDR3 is TGCGCCAGCAGCTCGACAGGGGGTACAAACACTGAAGCTTTCTTT.

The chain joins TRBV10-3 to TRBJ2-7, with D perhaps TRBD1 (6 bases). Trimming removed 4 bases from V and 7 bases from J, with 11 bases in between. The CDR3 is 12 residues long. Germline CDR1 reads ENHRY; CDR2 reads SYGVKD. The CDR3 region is CAISVGRGEQYF. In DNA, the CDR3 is TGTGCCATCAGTGTCGGCAGGGGAGAGCAGTACTTC.

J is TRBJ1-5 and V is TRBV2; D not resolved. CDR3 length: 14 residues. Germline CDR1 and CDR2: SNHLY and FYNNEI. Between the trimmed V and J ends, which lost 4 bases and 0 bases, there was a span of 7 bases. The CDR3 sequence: CASSAEGSNQPQHF. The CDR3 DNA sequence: TGTGCCAGCAGTGCCGAGGGTAGCAATCAGCCCCAGCATTTT.

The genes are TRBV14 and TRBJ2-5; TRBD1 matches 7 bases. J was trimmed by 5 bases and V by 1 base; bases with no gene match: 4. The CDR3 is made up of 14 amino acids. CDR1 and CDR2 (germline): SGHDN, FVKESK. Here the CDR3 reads CASSQATGWETQYF. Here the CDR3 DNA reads TGTGCCAGCAGCCAAGCGACAGGGTGGGAGACCCAGTACTTC.

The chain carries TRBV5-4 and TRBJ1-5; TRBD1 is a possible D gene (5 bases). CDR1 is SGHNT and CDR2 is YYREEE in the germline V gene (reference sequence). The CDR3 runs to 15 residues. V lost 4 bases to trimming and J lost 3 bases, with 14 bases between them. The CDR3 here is CASSPDAGINQPQHF. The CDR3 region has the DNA TGTGCCAGCAGCCCCGATGCAGGGATCAATCAGCCCCAGCATTTT.

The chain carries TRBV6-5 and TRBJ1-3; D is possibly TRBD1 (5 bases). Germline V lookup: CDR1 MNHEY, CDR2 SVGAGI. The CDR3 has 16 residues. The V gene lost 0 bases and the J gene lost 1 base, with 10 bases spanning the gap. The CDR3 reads CASSYSSQGSGNTIYF. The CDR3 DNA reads TGTGCCAGCAGTTACTCGTCTCAGGGTTCTGGAAACACCATATATTTT.

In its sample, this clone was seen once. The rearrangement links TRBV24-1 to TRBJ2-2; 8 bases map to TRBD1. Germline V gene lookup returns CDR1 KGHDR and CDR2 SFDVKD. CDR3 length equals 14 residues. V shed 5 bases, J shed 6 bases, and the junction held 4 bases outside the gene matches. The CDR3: CATSGQGAAGELFF. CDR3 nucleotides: TGTGCCACCAGTGGCCAGGGGGCGGCCGGGGAGCTGTTTTTT.

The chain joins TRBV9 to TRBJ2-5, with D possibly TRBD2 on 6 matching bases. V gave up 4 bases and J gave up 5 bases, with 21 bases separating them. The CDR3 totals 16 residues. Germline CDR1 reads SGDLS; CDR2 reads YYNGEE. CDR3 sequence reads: CASSPTSGLGRETQYF. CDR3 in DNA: TGTGCCAGCAGCCCTACCTCGGGCCTGGGGAGGGAGACCCAGTACTTC.

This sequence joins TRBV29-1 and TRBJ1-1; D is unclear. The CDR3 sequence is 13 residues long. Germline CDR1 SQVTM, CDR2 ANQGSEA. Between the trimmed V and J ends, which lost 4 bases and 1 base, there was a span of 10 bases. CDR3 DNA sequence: TGCAGCGTTGCCGAGATTGAGAACACTGAAGCTTTCTTT. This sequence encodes CSVAEIENTEAFF. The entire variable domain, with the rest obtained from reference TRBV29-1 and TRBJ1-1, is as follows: SAVISQKPSRDICQRGTSLTIQCQVDSQVTMMFWYRQQPGQSLTLIATANQGSEATYESGFVIDKFPISRPNLTFSTLTVSNMSPEDSSIYLCSVAEIENTEAFFGQGTRLTVV.

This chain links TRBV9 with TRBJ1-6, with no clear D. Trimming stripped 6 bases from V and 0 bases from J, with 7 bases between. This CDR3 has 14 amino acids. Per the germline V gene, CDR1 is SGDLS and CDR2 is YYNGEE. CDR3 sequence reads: CASKSNSYNSPLHF. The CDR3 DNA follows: TGTGCCAGCAAGAGTAACTCCTATAATTCACCCCTCCACTTT.

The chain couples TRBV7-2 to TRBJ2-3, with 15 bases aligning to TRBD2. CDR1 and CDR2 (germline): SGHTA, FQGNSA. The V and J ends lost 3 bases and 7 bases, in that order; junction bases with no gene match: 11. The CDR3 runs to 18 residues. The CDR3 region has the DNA TGTGCCAGCAGCTTGTGGACTAGCGGGGGGGCCGTGCTGCATACGCAGTATTTT. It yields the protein CASSLWTSGGAVLHTQYF.

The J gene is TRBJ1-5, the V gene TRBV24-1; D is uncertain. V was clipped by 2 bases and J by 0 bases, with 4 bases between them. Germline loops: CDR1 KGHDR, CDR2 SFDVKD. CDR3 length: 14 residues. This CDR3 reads CATSDSGSNQPQHF. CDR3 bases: TGTGCCACCAGTGATTCAGGTAGCAATCAGCCCCAGCATTTT.

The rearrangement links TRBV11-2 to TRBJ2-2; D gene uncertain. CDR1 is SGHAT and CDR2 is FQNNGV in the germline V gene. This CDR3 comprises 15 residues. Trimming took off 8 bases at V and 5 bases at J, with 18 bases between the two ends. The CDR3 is CASGYSTRGTGELFF. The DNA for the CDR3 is TGTGCCAGCGGATATAGCACCCGTGGGACCGGGGAGCTGTTTTTT.

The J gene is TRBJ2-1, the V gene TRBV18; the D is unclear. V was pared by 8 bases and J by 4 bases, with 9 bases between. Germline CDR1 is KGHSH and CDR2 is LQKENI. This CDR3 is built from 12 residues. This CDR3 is CASTAQYNEQFF. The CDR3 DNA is TGTGCCAGCACCGCACAGTACAATGAGCAGTTCTTC. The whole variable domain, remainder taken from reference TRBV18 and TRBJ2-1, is NAGVMQNPRHLVRRRGQEARLRCSPMKGHSHVYWYRQLPEEGLKFMVYLQKENIIDESGMPKERFSAEFPKEGPSILRIQQVVRGDSAAYFCASTAQYNEQFFGPGTRLTVL.

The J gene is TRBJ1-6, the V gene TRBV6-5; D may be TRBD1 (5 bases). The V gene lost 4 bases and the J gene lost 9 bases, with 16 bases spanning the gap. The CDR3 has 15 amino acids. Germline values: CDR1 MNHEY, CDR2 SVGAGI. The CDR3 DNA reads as TGTGCCAGCAGTTCATTCCGACCTACAGGTTCACCCCTCCACTTT. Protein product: CASSSFRPTGSPLHF.

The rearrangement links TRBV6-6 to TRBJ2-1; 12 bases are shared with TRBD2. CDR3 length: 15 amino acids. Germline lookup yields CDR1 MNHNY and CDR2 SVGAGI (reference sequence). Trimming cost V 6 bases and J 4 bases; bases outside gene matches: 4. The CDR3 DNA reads TGTGCCAGCAGAAACCTAGCGGGAGGGTACAATGAGCAGTTCTTC. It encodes CASRNLAGGYNEQFF.

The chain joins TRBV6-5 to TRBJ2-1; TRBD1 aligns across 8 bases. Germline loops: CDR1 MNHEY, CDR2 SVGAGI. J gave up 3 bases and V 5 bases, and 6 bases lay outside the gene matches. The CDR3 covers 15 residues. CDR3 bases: TGTGCCAGCAGTCCGTGGACAGGGAGCTACAATGAGCAGTTCTTC. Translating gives CASSPWTGSYNEQFF.

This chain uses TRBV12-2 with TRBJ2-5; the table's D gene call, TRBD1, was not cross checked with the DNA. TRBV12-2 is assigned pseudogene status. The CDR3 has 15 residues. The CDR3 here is CASRFGGGFEETQYF. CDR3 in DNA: TGTGCAAGTCGCTTCGGAGGGGGCTTCGAAGAGACCCAGTACTTC.

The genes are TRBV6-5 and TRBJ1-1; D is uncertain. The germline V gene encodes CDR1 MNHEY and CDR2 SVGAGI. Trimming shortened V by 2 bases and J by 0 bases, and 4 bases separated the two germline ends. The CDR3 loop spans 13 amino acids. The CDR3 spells CASSYLVNTEAFF. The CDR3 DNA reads TGTGCCAGCAGTTACCTCGTGAACACTGAAGCTTTCTTT.